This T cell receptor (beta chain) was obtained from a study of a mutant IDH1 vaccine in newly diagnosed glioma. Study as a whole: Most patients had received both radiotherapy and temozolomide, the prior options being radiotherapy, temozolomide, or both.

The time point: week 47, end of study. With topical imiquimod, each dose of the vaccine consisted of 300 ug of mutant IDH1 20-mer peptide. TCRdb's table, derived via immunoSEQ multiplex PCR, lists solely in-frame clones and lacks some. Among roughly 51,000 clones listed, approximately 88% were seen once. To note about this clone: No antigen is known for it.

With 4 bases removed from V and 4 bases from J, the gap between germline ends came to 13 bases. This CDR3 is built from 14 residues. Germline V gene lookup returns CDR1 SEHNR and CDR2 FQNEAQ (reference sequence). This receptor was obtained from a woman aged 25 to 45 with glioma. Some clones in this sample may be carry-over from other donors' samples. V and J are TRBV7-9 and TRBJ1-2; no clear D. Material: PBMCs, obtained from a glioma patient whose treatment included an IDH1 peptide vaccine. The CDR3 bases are TGTGCCAGCAGCTCACCGGAATCTAGCTATGGCTACACCTTC. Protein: CASSSPESSYGYTF.